This T cell receptor beta chain was identified during a study of blood T cell repertoires in COVID-19. The CDR3 sequence is 15 residues long. Germline assignment: CDR1 KGHDR and CDR2 SFDVKD. The ends lost 2 bases at V and 5 bases at J; junction bases unmatched: 1. The method was immunoSEQ multiplex PCR; TCRdb's version includes in-frame clones alone and lacks a portion of them. The sample includes about 96,000 clones, 84% of them seen just once. This TCR was sampled from a woman aged 55-69 years with acute or convalescent COVID-19. The V gene is TRBV24-1, the J gene TRBJ1-4; 10 nucleotides match TRBD1. The specimen was peripheral blood. This chain's CDR3 is CATSDSGQGNEKLFF. As DNA, the CDR3 is TGTGCCACCAGTGATTCGGGACAGGGGAATGAAAAACTGTTTTTT.